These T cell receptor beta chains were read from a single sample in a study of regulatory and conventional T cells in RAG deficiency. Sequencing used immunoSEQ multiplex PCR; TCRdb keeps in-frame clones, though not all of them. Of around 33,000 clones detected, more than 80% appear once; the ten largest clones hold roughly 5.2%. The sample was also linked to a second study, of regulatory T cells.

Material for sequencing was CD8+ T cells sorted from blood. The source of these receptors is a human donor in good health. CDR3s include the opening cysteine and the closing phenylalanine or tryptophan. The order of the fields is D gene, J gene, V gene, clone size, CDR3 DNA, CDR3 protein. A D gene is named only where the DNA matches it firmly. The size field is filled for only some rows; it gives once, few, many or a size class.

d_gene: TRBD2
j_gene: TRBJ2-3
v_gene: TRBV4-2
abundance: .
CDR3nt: TGTGCCAGCAGCCAGGAACTAGCGATGAGCACAGATACGCAGTATTTT
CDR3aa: CASSQELAMSTDTQYF

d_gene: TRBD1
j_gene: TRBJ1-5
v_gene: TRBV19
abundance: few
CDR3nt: TGTGCCAGCCGTATAACAGGGGGCAACAATCAGCCCCAGCATTTT
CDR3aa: CASRITGGNNQPQHF

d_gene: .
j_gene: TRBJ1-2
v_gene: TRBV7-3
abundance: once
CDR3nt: TGTGCCAGCAGCTCTAGGGGCGGGGGGCTGGATGGCTACACCTTC
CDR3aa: CASSSRGGGLDGYTF

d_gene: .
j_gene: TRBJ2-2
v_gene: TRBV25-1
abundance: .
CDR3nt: TGTGCCAGCGGAAGGACAGAAGGTGTCGGGGAGCTGTTTTTT
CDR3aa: CASGRTEGVGELFF

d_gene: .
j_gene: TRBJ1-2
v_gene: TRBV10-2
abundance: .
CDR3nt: TGCGCCAGCAGTGAGTCGGGAATCCCAAACCGGGGCTATGGCTACACCTTC
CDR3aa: CASSESGIPNRGYGYTF

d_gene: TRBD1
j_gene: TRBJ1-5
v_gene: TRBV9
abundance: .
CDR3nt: TGTGCCAGCAGCGGGACAGGGTTCAATCAGCCCCAGCATTTT
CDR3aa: CASSGTGFNQPQHF

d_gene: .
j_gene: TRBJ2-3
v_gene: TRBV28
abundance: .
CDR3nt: TGTGCCAGCAGTTTACGGTATGGCAGGGCAAGTAGCACAGATACGCAGTATTTT
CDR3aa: CASSLRYGRASSTDTQYF

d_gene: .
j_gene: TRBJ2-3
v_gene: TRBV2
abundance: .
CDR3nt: TGTGCCAGCAGGGACACTAGCACAGATACGCAGTATTTT
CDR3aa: CASRDTSTDTQYF

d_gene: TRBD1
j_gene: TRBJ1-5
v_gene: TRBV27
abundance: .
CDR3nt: TGTGCCAGCAGTCAAGGACAGGGTAATCAGCCCCAGCATTTT
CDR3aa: CASSQGQGNQPQHF

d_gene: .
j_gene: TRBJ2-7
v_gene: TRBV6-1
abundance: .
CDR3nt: TGTGCCAGCAACCCAGGACAAGGGGACGAGCAGTACTTC
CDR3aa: CASNPGQGDEQYF

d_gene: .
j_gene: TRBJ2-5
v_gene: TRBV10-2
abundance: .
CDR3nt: TGCGCCAGCAGTGAGTCGATTGGGGGGAAAGAGACCCAGTACTTC
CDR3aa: CASSESIGGKETQYF

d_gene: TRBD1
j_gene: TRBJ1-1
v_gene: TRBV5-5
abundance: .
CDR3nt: TGTGCCAGCAGCTTACAGGACAGGCCGTTGGGCACTGAAGCTTTCTTT
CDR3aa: CASSLQDRPLGTEAFF

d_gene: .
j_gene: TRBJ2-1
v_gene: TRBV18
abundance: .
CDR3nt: TGTGCCAGCTCACCCCCAACCGCAGACAATGAGCAGTTCTTC
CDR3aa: CASSPPTADNEQFF

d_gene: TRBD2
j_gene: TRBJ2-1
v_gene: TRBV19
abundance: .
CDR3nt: TGTGCCAGTAGTATAGTAGCGGGGGGGAATGAGCAGTTCTTC
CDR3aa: CASSIVAGGNEQFF

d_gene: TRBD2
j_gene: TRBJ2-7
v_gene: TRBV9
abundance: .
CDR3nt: TGTGCCAGCAGCGTACGAGGACTAGTTCGTGGTGACGAGCAGTACTTC
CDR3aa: CASSVRGLVRGDEQYF

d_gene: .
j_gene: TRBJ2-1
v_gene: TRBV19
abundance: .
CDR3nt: TGTGCCAGTAGTATAGTGGGGTTCTCCTACAATGAGCAGTTCTTC
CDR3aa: CASSIVGFSYNEQFF

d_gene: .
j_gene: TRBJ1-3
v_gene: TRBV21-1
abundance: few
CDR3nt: TGTGCCAGCAGCAAAGACAGGGATAGGGACACCATATATTTT
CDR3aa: CASSKDRDRDTIYF

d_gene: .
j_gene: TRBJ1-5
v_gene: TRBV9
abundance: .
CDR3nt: TGTGCCAGCAGCCCTGGTCAGGGCAATCAGCCCCAGCATTTT
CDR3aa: CASSPGQGNQPQHF

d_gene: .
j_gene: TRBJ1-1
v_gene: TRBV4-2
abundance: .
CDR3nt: TGTGCCAGCAGCCAAGAAGCGGGGGTAGGCACTGAAGCTTTCTTT
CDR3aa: CASSQEAGVGTEAFF

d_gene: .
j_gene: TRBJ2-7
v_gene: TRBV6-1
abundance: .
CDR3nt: TGTGCCAGCAGTGGGACATCCCAAGGGTACGAGCAGTACTTC
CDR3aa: CASSGTSQGYEQYF

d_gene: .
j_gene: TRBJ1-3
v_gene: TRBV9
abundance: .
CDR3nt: TGTGCCAGCAGCGTGGGGGGAACAGACCTTGGAAACACCATATATTTT
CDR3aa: CASSVGGTDLGNTIYF

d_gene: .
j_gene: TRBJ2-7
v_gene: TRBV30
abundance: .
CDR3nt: TGTGCCTGGGGATTAGGGACCTACGAGCAGTACTTC
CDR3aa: CAWGLGTYEQYF

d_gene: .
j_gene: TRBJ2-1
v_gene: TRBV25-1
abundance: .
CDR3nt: TGTGCCAGCAGTGAATCGGCGAGCTACTCCTACAATGAGCAGTTCTTC
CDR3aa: CASSESASYSYNEQFF

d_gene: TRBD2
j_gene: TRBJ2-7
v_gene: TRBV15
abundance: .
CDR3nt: TGTGCCACCAGCAGGCGGGAGCCGTTGGGCGAGCAGTACTTC
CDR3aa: CATSRREPLGEQYF

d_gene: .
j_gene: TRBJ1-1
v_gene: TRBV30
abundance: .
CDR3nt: TGTGCCTGGAGTGTAGCCTTAGGTGAAGCTTTCTTT
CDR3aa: CAWSVALGEAFF

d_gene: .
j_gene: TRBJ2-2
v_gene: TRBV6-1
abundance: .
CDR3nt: TGTGCCAGCCCGGAGGGGGACTCGAACACCGGGGAGCTGTTTTTT
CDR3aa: CASPEGDSNTGELFF

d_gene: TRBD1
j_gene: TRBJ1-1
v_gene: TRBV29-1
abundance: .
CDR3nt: TGCAGCACGACGGGACAGCGAACTGAAGCTTTCTTT
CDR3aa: CSTTGQRTEAFF

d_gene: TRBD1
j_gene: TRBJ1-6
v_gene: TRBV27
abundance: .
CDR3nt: TGTGCCAGCAGTTATCAGGGACAGGGCGATTCACCCCTCCACTTT
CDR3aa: CASSYQGQGDSPLHF

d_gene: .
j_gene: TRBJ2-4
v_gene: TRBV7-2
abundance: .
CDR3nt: TGTGCCAGCACCCCCAGGGAGGAATGGGAAAACATTCAGTACTTC
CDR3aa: CASTPREEWENIQYF

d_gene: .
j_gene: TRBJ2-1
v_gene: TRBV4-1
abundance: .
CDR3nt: TGCGCCAGCAGCCCACAGGACAGATACAATGAGCAGTTCTTC
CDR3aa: CASSPQDRYNEQFF

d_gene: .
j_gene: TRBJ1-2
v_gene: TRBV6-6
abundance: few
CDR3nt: TGTGCCAGCAGTTACTCTAACCCTAACTATGGCTACACCTTC
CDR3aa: CASSYSNPNYGYTF

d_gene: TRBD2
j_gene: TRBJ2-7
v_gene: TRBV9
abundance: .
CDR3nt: TGTGCCAGCAGCGGGGGACTAGCGGGTTACGAGCAGTACTTC
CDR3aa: CASSGGLAGYEQYF

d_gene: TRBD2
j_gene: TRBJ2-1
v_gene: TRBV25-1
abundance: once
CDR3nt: TGTGCCAGCAGTGAATGGGGCGGGGGGGCGGATGAGCAGTTCTTC
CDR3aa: CASSEWGGGADEQFF

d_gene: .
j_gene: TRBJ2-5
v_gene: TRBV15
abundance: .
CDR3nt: TGTGCCACCAGCATTGAGCTTTCGGAAGAGACCCAGTACTTC
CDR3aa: CATSIELSEETQYF

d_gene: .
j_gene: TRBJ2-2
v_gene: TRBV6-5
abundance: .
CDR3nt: TGTGCCAGCAGTTATAGGGTTTTCGGGGAGCTGTTTTTT
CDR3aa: CASSYRVFGELFF

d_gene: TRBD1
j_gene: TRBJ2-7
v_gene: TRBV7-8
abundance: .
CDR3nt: TGTGCCAGCAGCTTAGGGGTCCAGGGGGCCGGGGAGCAGTACTTC
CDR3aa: CASSLGVQGAGEQYF

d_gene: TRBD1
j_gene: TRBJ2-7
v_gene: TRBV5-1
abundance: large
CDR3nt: TGCGCCAGCAACTCCGGGACAGGTATCAACGAGCAGTACTTC
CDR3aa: CASNSGTGINEQYF

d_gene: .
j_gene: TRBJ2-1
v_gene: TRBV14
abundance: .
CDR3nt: TGTGCCAGCAGCCAACTATACGACAGAAAGTACAATGAGCAGTTCTTC
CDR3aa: CASSQLYDRKYNEQFF

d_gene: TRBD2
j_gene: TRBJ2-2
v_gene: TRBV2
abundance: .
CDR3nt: TGTGCCAGCAGTGAGGCCCAGCGGGGGGACACCGGGGAGCTGTTTTTT
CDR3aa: CASSEAQRGDTGELFF

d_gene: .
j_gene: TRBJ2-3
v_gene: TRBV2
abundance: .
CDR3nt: TGTGCCAGCAGGGCTTCCCCGGGACTCCTGGTGACAGATACGCAGTATTTT
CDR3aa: CASRASPGLLVTDTQYF

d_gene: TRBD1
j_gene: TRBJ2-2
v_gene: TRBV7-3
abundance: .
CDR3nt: TGTGCCAGCAGCTTAAATCCCGGGACAGGGGATGTCGGGGAGCTGTTTTTT
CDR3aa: CASSLNPGTGDVGELFF

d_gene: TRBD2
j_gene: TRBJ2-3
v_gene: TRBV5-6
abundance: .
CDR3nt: TGTGCCAGCAGCTTACTAGCTAGCGGGCAGTATTTT
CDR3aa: CASSLLASGQYF

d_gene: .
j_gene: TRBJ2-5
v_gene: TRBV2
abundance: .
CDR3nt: TGTGCCATACCAATTCGGGGGAGTCAAGAGACCCAGTACTTC
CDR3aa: CAIPIRGSQETQYF

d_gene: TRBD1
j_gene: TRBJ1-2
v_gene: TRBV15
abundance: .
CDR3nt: TGTGCCACCAGCAGCGGGACAGGGATTAACTATGGCTACACCTTC
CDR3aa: CATSSGTGINYGYTF